A single sample is the source of the 19 T cell receptor beta chains below, sequenced in a study of blood T cell repertoires in COVID-19. Data came from immunoSEQ multiplex PCR; TCRdb stores just in-frame clones and leaves some out. The table has 65,000 to 85,000 clones, over 75% seen once. The source material was peripheral blood. Every receptor here comes from a woman in her late teens or twenties with acute or convalescent COVID-19.

The chain links TRBV5-6 to TRBJ2-5; 11 bases fit TRBD2. Germline trimming cut 4 bases from V and 3 bases from J; bases unmatched to any gene: 5. Germline V gene sequence: CDR1 SGHDT, CDR2 YYEEEE. The CDR3 runs to 15 residues. Here the CDR3 reads CASSNKGLAEETQYF. For the CDR3, the DNA is TGTGCCAGCAGCAACAAGGGACTAGCGGAAGAGACCCAGTACTTC.

The V and J genes are TRBV10-1 and TRBJ2-5; 8 bases are a match to TRBD1. V dropped 10 bases and J dropped 5; count of bases not matched to a gene: 9. Germline values: CDR1 WNHNN, CDR2 SYGVQD (reference sequence). CDR3 length: 13 residues. This CDR3 is CAKRTGLGETQYF. CDR3 nucleotide sequence: TGCGCCAAGAGGACAGGGCTAGGGGAGACCCAGTACTTC.

The sample holds one count of this clone. The chain recombines TRBV18 with TRBJ1-2, with D uncertain. V was shortened by 2 bases and J by 4 bases, with 11 bases between the two germline ends. The CDR3 has 14 amino acids. The germline CDR1 and CDR2 sequences are KGHSH and LQKENI. As DNA, the CDR3 is TGTGCCAGCTCACCATCTGACTCCCTCTATGGCTACACCTTC. Residues: CASSPSDSLYGYTF.

This rearrangement joins TRBV2 to TRBJ1-3; possible D gene TRBD1, 6 bases. Trimming took off 4 bases at V and 7 bases at J, with 17 bases between the two ends. CDR1 and CDR2 (germline): SNHLY, FYNNEI. The CDR3 loop spans 15 amino acids. DNA for the CDR3: TGTGCCAGCAGTGTAGCGACAGGCCAGTGGAACACCATATATTTT. Amino acids: CASSVATGQWNTIYF.

The chain employs TRBV3-1 (or the pseudogene TRBV3-2) and TRBJ2-1, with 10 bases fitting TRBD1. The CDR3 consists of 16 residues. The V gene end was trimmed by 3 bases and the J gene end by 4 bases; junction bases not matched to a gene: 6. CDR1 is LGHDT, CDR2 YNNKEL, per germline (reference sequence). The CDR3 sequence: CASSQFRDRGYNEQFF. CDR3 bases: TGTGCCAGCAGCCAGTTCCGGGACAGGGGTTACAATGAGCAGTTCTTC.

The CDR3 DNA sequence: TGTGCCAGTACTTCAGGGTTGAACACTGAAGCTTTCTTT. Translating gives CASTSGLNTEAFF. The chain employs TRBV19 and TRBJ1-1; D might be TRBD1 (5 bases). V dropped 7 bases and J dropped 0 bases, with 9 bases sitting between them. The CDR3 length is 13 residues. In germline, CDR1 is LNHDA, CDR2 SQIVND (reference sequence).

In regard to this clone: Mismatch with germline at one junction end may stem from a read error. The CDR3 reads CASSIDGGSNEQYF. In DNA form, the CDR3 reads TGTGCCAGTAGCATAGACGGGGGGAGCAACGAGCAGTACTTC. The rearrangement links TRBV19 to TRBJ2-7; 7 positions agree with TRBD2. The V gene's germline CDR1 is LNHDA and CDR2 SQIVND (reference sequence). This CDR3 contains 14 residues.

This chain joins TRBV5-1 and TRBJ2-5; weak D call: TRBD2 (6 bases). The V end lost 2 bases, the J end lost 4 bases, and 18 bases lay between the germline ends. CDR1 is SGHRS, CDR2 YFSETQ, per germline. The CDR3 is 16 residues long. The CDR3 coding sequence is TGCGCCAGCAGCTTAGGTGTGGGAGGCCGGGGAGAGACCCAGTACTTC. Amino acid sequence: CASSLGVGGRGETQYF.

The chain recombines TRBV21-1 with TRBJ2-7; the table's D gene call, TRBD1, was not cross checked with the DNA. TRBV21-1 is annotated as a pseudogene. The CDR3 has 14 residues. The CDR3 DNA sequence: TGTGCCAGCAGAGGGAGGACAGGGACCTACGAGCAGTACTTC. The encoded protein is CASRGRTGTYEQYF.

This chain joins TRBV14 and TRBJ2-1, with D unclear. In germline, CDR1 is SGHDN, CDR2 FVKESK. V was pared by 4 bases and J by 7 bases, with 11 bases between. The CDR3 contains 13 residues. CDR3 DNA sequence: TGTGCCAGCAGCCGAACCTCCACAAATGAGCAGTTCTTC. It specifies CASSRTSTNEQFF.

The rearrangement uses TRBV19 and TRBJ2-6; the match to TRBD1 covers 8 bases. The CDR3 totals 18 residues. The V gene end was trimmed by 6 bases and the J gene end by 2 bases; junction bases not matched to a gene: 12. From germline, CDR1 is LNHDA and CDR2 SQIVND (reference sequence). Here the CDR3 DNA reads TGTGCCAGTAGAACTCCGGGACAGGCGGTTACTGGGGCCAACGTCCTGACTTTC. Encoded protein: CASRTPGQAVTGANVLTF.

V gene TRBV28 combines with J gene TRBJ1-4; possibly TRBD1 for D (5 bases). CDR3 length equals 20 residues. The V and J ends lost 5 bases and 0 bases respectively, with 25 bases between them. Per germline, CDR1 MDHEN and CDR2 SYDVKM. Written as DNA, the CDR3 is TGTGCCAGCAGTCCAATGCTTTTTTCGACGGGGGACGCAACTAATGAAAAACTGTTTTTT. It codes for CASSPMLFSTGDATNEKLFF.

The chain carries TRBV11-2 and TRBJ1-2, with 8 bases that match TRBD1. The V segment lost 1 base and the J segment 8 bases; nucleotides outside the gene matches: 3. The CDR3 has 13 residues. Germline CDR1 reads SGHAT; CDR2 reads FQNNGV. The CDR3 here is CASSLAGGGGYTF. The CDR3 region has the DNA TGTGCCAGCAGCTTAGCAGGGGGCGGAGGCTACACCTTC.

J is TRBJ2-3 and V is TRBV11-2; TRBD1 matches at 8 bases. The CDR3 contains 14 residues. CDR1 is SGHAT, CDR2 FQNNGV, per germline. J was trimmed by 6 bases and V by 3 bases; bases with no gene match: 5. The CDR3 sequence: CASSLDRAQDTQYF. In DNA, the CDR3 is TGTGCCAGCAGCTTGGACAGGGCTCAGGATACGCAGTATTTT.

This chain uses TRBV28 with TRBJ1-1; D is perhaps TRBD1 (6 bases). V was clipped by 6 bases and J by 4 bases, with 12 bases between them. The CDR3 extends over 13 amino acids. Germline values: CDR1 MDHEN, CDR2 SYDVKM. CDR3 loop: CASRSGVITEAFF. CDR3 nucleotides: TGTGCCAGCAGGTCAGGGGTAATCACTGAAGCTTTCTTT.

A single count supports this clone. The rearrangement joins TRBV4-3 to TRBJ2-7, with D perhaps TRBD2 (5 bases). V was pared by 0 bases and J by 3 bases, with 15 bases between. The germline gives CDR1 LGHNA, CDR2 YSLEER. The CDR3 spans 16 residues. The CDR3 nucleotides are TGCGCCAGCAGCCAAGATCGGGGAGTTTACGGCTACGAGCAGTACTTC. Residues: CASSQDRGVYGYEQYF.

The chain links TRBV6-4 to TRBJ2-1; 9 bases align to TRBD2. V shed 10 bases, J shed 12 bases, and the junction held 19 bases outside the gene matches. CDR3 length: 15 residues. Germline values: CDR1 MRHNA, CDR2 SNTAGT. The CDR3 DNA is TGTGCCATCCGTCGACCGGGACTAGCCTTGGGCGGGCAGTTCTTC. Encoded protein: CAIRRPGLALGGQFF.

This chain links TRBV27 with TRBJ1-2; tentative D call: TRBD1 (6 bases). The CDR3 is 16 amino acids. Germline V gene lookup returns CDR1 MNHEY and CDR2 SMNVEV (reference sequence). V lost 3 bases and J 4 bases, leaving 18 bases between the germline ends. The CDR3 DNA reads as TGTGCCAGCAGTTTGACCCCGGGACACATACCCTATGGCTACACCTTC. Protein sequence: CASSLTPGHIPYGYTF.

The chain carries TRBV9 and TRBJ2-1; D might be TRBD2 (5 bases). Germline assignment: CDR1 SGDLS and CDR2 YYNGEE. The CDR3 runs 16 residues. Trimming left V 2 bases short and J 4 bases short, with 16 bases between. The CDR3 sequence is CASSVRTRATYNEQFF. For the CDR3, the DNA is TGTGCCAGCAGCGTCCGCACGCGGGCGACTTACAATGAGCAGTTCTTC.